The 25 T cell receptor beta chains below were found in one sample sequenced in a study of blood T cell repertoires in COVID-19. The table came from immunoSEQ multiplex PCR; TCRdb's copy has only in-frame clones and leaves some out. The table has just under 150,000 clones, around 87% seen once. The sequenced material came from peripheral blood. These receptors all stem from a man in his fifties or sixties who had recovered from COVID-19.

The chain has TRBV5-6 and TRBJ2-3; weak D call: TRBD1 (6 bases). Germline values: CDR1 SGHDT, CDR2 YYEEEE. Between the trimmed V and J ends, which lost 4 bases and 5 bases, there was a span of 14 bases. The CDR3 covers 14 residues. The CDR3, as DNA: TGTGCCAGCAGCGGCAAGACAGGAGTAGATACGCAGTATTTT. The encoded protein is CASSGKTGVDTQYF. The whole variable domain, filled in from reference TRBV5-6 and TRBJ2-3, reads DAGVTQSPTHLIKTRGQQVTLRCSPKSGHDTVSWYQQALGQGPQFIFQYYEEEERQRGNFPDRFSGHQFPNYSSELNVNALLLGDSALYLCASSGKTGVDTQYFGPGTRLTVL.

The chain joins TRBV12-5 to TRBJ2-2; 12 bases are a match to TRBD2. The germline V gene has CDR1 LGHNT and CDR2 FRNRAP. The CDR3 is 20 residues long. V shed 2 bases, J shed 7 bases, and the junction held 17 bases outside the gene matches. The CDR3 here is CASGLPWTSGAGQGIGELFF. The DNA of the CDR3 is TGTGCTAGTGGTTTGCCTTGGACTAGCGGGGCGGGGCAAGGGATCGGGGAGCTGTTTTTT.

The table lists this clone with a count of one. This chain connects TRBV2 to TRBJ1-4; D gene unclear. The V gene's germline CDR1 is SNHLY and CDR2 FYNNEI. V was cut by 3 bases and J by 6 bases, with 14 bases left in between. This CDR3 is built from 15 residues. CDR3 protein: CASSEGGLADEKLFF. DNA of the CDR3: TGTGCCAGCAGTGAGGGCGGACTGGCGGATGAAAAACTGTTTTTT.

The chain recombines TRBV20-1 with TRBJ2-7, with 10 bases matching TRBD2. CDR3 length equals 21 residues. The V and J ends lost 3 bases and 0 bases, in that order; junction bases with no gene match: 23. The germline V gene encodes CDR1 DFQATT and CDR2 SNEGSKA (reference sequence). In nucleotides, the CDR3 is TGCAGTGCTAGTGGAATACACGGAGTGCTAGCGGGGGTCCAAACCTCCTACGAGCAGTACTTC. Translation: CSASGIHGVLAGVQTSYEQYF.

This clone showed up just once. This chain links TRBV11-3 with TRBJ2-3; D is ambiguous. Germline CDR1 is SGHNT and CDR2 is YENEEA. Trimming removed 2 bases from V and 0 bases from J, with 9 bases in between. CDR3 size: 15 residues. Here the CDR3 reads CASSLISLSTDTQYF. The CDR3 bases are TGTGCCAGCAGCTTAATCAGTCTTAGCACAGATACGCAGTATTTT.

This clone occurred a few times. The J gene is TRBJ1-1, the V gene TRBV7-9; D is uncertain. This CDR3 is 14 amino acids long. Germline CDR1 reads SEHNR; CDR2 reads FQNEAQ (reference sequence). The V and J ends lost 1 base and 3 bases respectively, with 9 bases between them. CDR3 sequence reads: CASSLDSLDTEAFF. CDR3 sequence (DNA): TGTGCCAGCAGCTTAGATTCCCTCGACACTGAAGCTTTCTTT. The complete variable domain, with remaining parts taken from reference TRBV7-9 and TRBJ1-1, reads DTGVSQNPRHKITKRGQNVTFRCDPISEHNRLYWYRQTLGQGPEFLTYFQNEAQLEKSRLLSDRFSAERPKGSFSTLEIQRTEQGDSAMYLCASSLDSLDTEAFFGQGTRLTVV.

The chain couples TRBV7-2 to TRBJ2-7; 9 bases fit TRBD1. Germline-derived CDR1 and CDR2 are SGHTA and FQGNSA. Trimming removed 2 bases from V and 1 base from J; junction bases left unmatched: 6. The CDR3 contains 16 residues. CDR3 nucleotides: TGTGCCAGCAGCTTACTGGGGACAGGGACGTCCTACGAGCAGTACTTC. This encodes CASSLLGTGTSYEQYF.

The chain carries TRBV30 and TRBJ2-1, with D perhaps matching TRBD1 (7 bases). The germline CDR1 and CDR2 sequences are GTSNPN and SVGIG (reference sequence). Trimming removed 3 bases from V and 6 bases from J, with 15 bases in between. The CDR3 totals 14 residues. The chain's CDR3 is CAWRGRGVFNEQFF. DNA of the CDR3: TGTGCCTGGAGAGGCAGGGGGGTGTTCAATGAGCAGTTCTTC.

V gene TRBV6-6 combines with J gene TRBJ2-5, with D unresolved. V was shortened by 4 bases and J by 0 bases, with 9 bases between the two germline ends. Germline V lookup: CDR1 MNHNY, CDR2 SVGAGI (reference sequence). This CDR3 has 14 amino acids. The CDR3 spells CASSSTRYQETQYF. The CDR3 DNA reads TGTGCCAGCAGTTCCACCAGGTACCAAGAGACCCAGTACTTC.

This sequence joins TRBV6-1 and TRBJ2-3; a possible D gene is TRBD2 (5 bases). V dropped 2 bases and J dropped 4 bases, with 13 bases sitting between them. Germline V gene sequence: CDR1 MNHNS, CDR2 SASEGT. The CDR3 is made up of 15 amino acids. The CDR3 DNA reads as TGTGCCAGCAGTGAATCTCGGGGTTCCGCAGATACGCAGTATTTT. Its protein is CASSESRGSADTQYF.

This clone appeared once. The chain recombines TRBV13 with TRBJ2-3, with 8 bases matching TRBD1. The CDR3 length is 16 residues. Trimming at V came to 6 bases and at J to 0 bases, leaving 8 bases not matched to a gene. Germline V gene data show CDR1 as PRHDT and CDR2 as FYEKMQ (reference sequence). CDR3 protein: CASSYPTGVSTDTQYF. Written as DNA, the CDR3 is TGTGCCAGCAGTTACCCGACAGGGGTGAGCACAGATACGCAGTATTTT.

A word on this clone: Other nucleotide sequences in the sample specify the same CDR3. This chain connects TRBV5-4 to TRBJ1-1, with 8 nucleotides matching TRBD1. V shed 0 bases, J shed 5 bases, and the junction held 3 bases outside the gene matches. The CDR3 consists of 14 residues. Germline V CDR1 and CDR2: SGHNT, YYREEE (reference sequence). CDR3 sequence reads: CASSLDRGSTEAFF. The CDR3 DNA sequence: TGTGCCAGCAGCTTGGACAGGGGGTCGACTGAAGCTTTCTTT.

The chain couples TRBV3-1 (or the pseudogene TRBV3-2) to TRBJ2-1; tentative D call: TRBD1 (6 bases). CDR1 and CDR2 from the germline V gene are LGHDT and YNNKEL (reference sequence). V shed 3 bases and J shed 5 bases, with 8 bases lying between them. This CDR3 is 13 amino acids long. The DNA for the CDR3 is TGTGCCAGCAGCCAGGACAGACACAATGAGCAGTTCTTC. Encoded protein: CASSQDRHNEQFF.

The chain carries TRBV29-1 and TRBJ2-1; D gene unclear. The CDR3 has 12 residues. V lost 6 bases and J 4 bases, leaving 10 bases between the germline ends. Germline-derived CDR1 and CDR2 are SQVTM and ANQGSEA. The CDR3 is CSVVVEYNEQFF. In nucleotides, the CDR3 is TGCAGCGTCGTCGTTGAGTACAATGAGCAGTTCTTC.

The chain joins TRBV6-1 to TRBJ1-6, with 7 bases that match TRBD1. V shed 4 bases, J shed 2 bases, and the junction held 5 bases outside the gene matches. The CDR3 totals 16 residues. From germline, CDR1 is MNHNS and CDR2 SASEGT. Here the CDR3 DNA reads TGTGCCAGCAGTGGTCCAGGGGGTACCTATAATTCACCCCTCCACTTT. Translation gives CASSGPGGTYNSPLHF.

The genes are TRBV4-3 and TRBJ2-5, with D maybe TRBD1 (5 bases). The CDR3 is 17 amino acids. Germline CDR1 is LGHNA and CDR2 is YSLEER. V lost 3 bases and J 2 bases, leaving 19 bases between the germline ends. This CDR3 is CASSHRWGRSRQETQYF. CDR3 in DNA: TGCGCCAGCAGCCATAGATGGGGCCGATCGAGGCAAGAGACCCAGTACTTC.

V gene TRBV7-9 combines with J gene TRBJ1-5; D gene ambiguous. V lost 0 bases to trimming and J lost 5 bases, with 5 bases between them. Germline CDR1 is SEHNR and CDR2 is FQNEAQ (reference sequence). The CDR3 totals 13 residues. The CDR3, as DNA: TGTGCCAGCAGCTTAGCGGAGTATCAGCCCCAGCATTTT. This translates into CASSLAEYQPQHF.

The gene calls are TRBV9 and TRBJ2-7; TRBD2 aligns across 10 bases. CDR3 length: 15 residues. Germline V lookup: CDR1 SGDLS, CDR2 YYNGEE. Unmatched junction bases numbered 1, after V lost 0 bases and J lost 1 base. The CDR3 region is CASSVASGGSYEQYF. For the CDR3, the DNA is TGTGCCAGCAGCGTAGCTAGCGGGGGATCCTACGAGCAGTACTTC.

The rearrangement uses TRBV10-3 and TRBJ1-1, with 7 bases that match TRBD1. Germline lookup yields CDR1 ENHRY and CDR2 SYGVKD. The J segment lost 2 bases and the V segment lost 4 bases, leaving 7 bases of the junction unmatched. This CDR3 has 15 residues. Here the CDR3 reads CAISGHRGSNTEAFF. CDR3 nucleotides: TGTGCCATCAGTGGTCACAGGGGAAGTAACACTGAAGCTTTCTTT.

In nucleotides, the CDR3 is TGTGCCAGCAGCCATAGACAGGGTATCTCTGGAAACACCATATATTTT. Amino acids: CASSHRQGISGNTIYF. V gene TRBV3-1 (or the pseudogene TRBV3-2) combines with J gene TRBJ1-3, with TRBD1 matching over 7 bases. V shed 3 bases and J 0 bases; nucleotides not matched to a gene: 5. The V gene's germline CDR1 is LGHDT and CDR2 YNNKEL (reference sequence). The CDR3 contains 16 residues.

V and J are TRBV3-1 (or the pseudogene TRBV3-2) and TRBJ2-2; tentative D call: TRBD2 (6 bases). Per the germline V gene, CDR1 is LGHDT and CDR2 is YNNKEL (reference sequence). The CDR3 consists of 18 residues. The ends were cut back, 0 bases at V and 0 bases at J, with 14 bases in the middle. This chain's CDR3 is CASSQDFIAATNTGELFF. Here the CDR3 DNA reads TGTGCCAGCAGCCAAGATTTCATAGCGGCTACGAACACCGGGGAGCTGTTTTTT.

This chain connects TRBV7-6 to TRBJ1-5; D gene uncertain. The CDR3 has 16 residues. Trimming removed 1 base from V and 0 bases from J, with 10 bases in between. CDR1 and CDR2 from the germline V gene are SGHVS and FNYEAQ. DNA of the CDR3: TGTGCCAGCAGCTTAGGGGCGGGGATTAGCAATCAGCCCCAGCATTTT. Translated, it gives CASSLGAGISNQPQHF.

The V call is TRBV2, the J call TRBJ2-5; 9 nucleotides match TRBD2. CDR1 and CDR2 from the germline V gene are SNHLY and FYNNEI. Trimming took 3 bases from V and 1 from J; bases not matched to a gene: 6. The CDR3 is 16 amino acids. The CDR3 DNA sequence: TGTGCCAGCAGTGAGGCCAGCGGGGGGCCCCAAGAGACCCAGTACTTC. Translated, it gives CASSEASGGPQETQYF.

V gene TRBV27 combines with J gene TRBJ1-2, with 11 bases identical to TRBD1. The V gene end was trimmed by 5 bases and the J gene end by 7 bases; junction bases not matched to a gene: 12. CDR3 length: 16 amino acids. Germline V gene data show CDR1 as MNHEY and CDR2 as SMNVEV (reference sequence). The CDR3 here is CASSPQTPGTGGGYTF. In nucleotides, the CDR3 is TGTGCCAGCAGTCCCCAAACTCCCGGGACAGGGGGTGGCTACACCTTC.

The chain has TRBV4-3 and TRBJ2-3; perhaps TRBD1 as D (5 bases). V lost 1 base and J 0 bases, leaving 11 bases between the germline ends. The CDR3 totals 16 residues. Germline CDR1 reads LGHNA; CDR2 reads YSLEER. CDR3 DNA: TGCGCCAGCAGCCAAGCGGCGACAGCGAGCACAGATACGCAGTATTTT. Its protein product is CASSQAATASTDTQYF.